Shown below are 6 T cell receptor beta chains from a single sample sequenced in a study of blood T cell repertoires in COVID-19. Clones were sequenced by immunoSEQ multiplex PCR, and TCRdb holds only the in-frame ones, with some missing. This table holds fewer than 250,000 clones, roughly four fifths found once. The source material was peripheral blood. These receptors were obtained from a woman between 50 and 59 years old with acute or convalescent COVID-19.

This clone was seen a handful of times. The chain employs TRBV19 and TRBJ1-1; 10 bases align to TRBD1. This CDR3 has 14 amino acids. Trimming removed 9 bases from V and 4 bases from J; junction bases left unmatched: 8. Germline V gene sequence: CDR1 LNHDA, CDR2 SQIVND (reference sequence). For the CDR3, the DNA is TGTGCCAGAACGCAAAGGACAGGGGGCACTGAAGCTTTCTTT. This translates into CARTQRTGGTEAFF.

This clone came up a few times. The rearrangement links TRBV30 to TRBJ2-1, with TRBD2 identical over 14 bases. The CDR3 contains 15 residues. With 0 bases clipped from V and 10 bases from J, the junction kept 5 bases outside the gene matches. CDR1 GTSNPN and CDR2 SVGIG come from the germline V gene (reference sequence). Written as DNA, the CDR3 is TGTGCCTGGAGTGTAGGGACTAGCGGGGGTGGAGAGCAGTTCTTC. As protein: CAWSVGTSGGGEQFF.

The chain joins TRBV24-1 to TRBJ1-1, with D perhaps TRBD1 (6 bases). Germline CDR1 and CDR2: KGHDR and SFDVKD. Trimming stripped 3 bases from V and 3 bases from J, with 10 bases between. The CDR3 has 14 amino acids. The CDR3: CATSDGRGYTEAFF. The CDR3, as DNA: TGTGCCACCAGTGATGGCAGGGGATACACTGAAGCTTTCTTT.

The gene calls are TRBV18 and TRBJ2-7; perhaps TRBD1 as D (7 bases). Trimming pared 3 bases from V and 10 bases from J, leaving 16 bases between. Germline V gives CDR1 KGHSH, CDR2 LQKENI. The CDR3 extends over 13 amino acids. The CDR3 reads CASSPSARGDQYF. The CDR3 DNA is TGTGCCAGCTCACCCTCGGCCAGGGGGGATCAGTACTTC.

This chain links TRBV5-1 with TRBJ2-2, with 10 bases matching TRBD2. Germline V gene data show CDR1 as SGHRS and CDR2 as YFSETQ. The trim removed 0 bases at V and 2 bases at J, leaving 1 base unmatched. CDR3 length: 16 residues. DNA of the CDR3: TGCGCCAGCAGCTTGGTACTAGCGGGAAACACCGGGGAGCTGTTTTTT. Translation gives CASSLVLAGNTGELFF.

The chain joins TRBV2 to TRBJ2-3; 8 bases line up with TRBD2. This CDR3 is built from 15 residues. CDR1 is SNHLY, CDR2 FYNNEI, per germline. V shed 4 bases and J 0 bases; nucleotides not matched to a gene: 3. Here the CDR3 DNA reads TGTGCCAGCAGTGCACTAGCGGCTAGCACAGATACGCAGTATTTT. Its protein product is CASSALAASTDTQYF.